The subject of this entry is one T cell receptor beta chain. The source of the sample is a study of cytomegalovirus exposure and HLA in healthy donors. In the PCR, 60 Vbeta and 13 Jbeta primers were used. Produced via immunoSEQ multiplex PCR; TCRdb's table is partial and in-frame only. The repertoire consists of under 150,000 clones, with around three quarters occurring once and the leading ten covering over 5.5%. The CDR3 has 15 residues. CDR1 and CDR2 from the germline V gene are WSHSY and SAAADI. The V end lost 7 bases, the J end lost 3 bases, and 17 bases lay between the germline ends. The genes are TRBV10-2 and TRBJ2-3, with D perhaps TRBD1 (6 bases). This TCR was sampled from a woman in her thirties or forties in good health and CMV-seronegative. Sequenced input: PBMCs. The CDR3 sequence: CASIRGSRFTDTQYF. CDR3 bases: TGCGCCAGCATAAGGGGGAGCCGTTTTACAGATACGCAGTATTTT.